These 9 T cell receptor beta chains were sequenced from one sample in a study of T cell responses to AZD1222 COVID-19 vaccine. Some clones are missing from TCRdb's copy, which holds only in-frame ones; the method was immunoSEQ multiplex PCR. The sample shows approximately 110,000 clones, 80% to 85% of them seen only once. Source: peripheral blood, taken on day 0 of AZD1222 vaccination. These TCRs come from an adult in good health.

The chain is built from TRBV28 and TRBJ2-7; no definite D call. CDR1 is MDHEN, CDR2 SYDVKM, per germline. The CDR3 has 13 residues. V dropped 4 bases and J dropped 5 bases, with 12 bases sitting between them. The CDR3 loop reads CASSSAFRNEQYF. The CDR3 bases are TGTGCCAGCAGTTCCGCCTTCCGAAACGAGCAGTACTTC.

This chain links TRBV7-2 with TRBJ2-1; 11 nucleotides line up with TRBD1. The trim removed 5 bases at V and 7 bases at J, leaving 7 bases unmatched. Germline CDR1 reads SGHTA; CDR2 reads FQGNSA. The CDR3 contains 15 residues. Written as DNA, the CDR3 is TGTGCCAGCAGCAGGGCCGGGACAGGGGGAAATGAGCAGTTCTTC. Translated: CASSRAGTGGNEQFF.

CDR3 nucleotide sequence: TGTGCCAGCAGACATGCAACTAATGAAAAACTGTTTTTT. It codes for CASRHATNEKLFF. This chain links TRBV2 with TRBJ1-4; no definite D call. CDR3 length: 13 residues. The germline V gene encodes CDR1 SNHLY and CDR2 FYNNEI. Trimming removed 6 bases from V and 0 bases from J, with 5 bases in between.

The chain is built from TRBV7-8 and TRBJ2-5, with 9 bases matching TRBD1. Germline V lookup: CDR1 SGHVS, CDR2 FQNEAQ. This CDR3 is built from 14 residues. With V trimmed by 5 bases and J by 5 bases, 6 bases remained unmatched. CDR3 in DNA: TGTGCCAGCAGCCACGGACAGGGGACCGAGACCCAGTACTTC. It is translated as CASSHGQGTETQYF.

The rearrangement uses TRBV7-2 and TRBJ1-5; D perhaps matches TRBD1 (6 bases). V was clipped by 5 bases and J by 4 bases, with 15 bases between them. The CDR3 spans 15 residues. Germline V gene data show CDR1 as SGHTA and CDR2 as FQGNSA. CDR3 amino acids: CASSHRAAQNQPQHF. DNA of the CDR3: TGTGCCAGCAGCCACAGGGCGGCCCAGAATCAGCCCCAGCATTTT.

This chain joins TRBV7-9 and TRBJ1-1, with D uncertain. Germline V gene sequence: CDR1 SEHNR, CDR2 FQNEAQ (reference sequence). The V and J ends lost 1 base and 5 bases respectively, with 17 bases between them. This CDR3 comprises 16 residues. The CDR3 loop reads CASSLDGRGLETEAFF. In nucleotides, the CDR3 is TGTGCCAGCAGCTTAGACGGTAGAGGGTTAGAAACTGAAGCTTTCTTT.

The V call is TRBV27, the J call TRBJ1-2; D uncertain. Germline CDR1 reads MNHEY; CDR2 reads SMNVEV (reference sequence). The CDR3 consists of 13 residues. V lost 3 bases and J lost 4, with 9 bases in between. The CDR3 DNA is TGTGCCAGCAGTTTCAAGGGATCCTATGGCTACACCTTC. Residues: CASSFKGSYGYTF.

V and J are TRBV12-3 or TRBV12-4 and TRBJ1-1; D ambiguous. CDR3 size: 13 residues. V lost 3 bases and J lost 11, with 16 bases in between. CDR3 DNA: TGTGCCAGCAGTTTTTCGGGTAGGGAGGGTGCTTTCTTT. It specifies CASSFSGREGAFF.

The CDR3 reads CASSTPQEGGSYNEQFF. The CDR3 region has the DNA TGTGCCAGCAGCACCCCCCAGGAGGGTGGCTCCTACAATGAGCAGTTCTTC. This chain joins TRBV7-2 and TRBJ2-1; possible D gene TRBD2, 6 bases. Trimming removed 5 bases at V and 0 bases at J, with 17 bases between. This CDR3 comprises 17 residues. Germline-derived CDR1 and CDR2 are SGHTA and FQGNSA.